This T cell receptor beta chain was sequenced for a study of blood T cell repertoires in COVID-19. For the study at large: Samples representing acute and convalescent COVID-19 were sourced from the United States, Italy and Spain. The cDNA or gDNA used as material had been derived from T cells, B-cell-depleted T cells, or PBMCs.

The CDR3 spans 16 residues. Germline loops: CDR1 MNHEY, CDR2 SMNVEV (reference sequence). Trimming removed 4 bases from V and 5 bases from J; junction bases left unmatched: 10. Original data processing: The authors estimated nucleated cell counts from reference gene primer amplification. The protocol was immunoSEQ multiplex PCR, while the TCRdb copy is restricted to in-frame clones and leaves out a portion. For V, J and clone size, that table is used; D and trimming come from the DNA. The repertoire has fewer than 110,000 clones, about 90% of them found once; the top ten carry 1% to 1.5%. This clone is deemed medium-sized.

The chain employs TRBV27 and TRBJ2-1; 8 bases agree with TRBD2. Sample: peripheral blood. This clonotype was sampled from a woman younger than 45 with acute or convalescent COVID-19. CDR3 sequence: CASSSLWSGGDNEQFF. For the CDR3, the DNA is TGTGCCAGCAGTTCCCTGTGGAGCGGGGGCGACAATGAGCAGTTCTTC.